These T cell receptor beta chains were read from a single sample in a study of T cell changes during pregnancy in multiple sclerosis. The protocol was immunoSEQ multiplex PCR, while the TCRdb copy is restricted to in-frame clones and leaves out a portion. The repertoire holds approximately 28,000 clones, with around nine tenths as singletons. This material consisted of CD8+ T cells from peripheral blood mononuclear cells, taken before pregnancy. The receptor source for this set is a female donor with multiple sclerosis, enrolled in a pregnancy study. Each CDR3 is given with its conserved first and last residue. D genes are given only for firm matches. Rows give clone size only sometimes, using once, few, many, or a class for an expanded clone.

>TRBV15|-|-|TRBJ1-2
TGTGCCACCAGCTTCGAGGGTTCCACCGGCGGCGGCTACACCTTC
CATSFEGSTGGGYTF
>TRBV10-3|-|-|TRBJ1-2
TGTGCCATCAGGGAAGGGGGAGACTATGGCTACACCTTC
CAIREGGDYGYTF
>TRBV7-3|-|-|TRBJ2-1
TGTGCCAGCAGCTTGAGAGTTGATGAGCAGTTCTTC
CASSLRVDEQFF
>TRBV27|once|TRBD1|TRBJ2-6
TGTGCCAGCAGGACCCGTTTCCGGGACAGGTACTCTGGGGCCAACGTCCTGACTTTC
CASRTRFRDRYSGANVLTF
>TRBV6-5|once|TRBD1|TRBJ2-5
TGTGCCAGCAGTACTCCCGGGACAGAGGAGACCCAGTACTTC
CASSTPGTEETQYF
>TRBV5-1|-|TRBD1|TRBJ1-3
TGCGCCAGCAGCTCTGGACAGGGGAACTCTGGAAACACCATATATTTT
CASSSGQGNSGNTIYF
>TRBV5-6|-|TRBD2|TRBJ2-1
TGTGCCAGCAGCTTGGCGGGGAGGGTCAATGAGCAGTTCTTC
CASSLAGRVNEQFF
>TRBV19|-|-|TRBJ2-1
TGTGCCAGTAGTACCCCTCGGGGTATGAGCTCCTACAATGAGCAGTTCTTC
CASSTPRGMSSYNEQFF
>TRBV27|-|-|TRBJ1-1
TGTGCCAGCAGAGAAGGCTTACTCAGGCGAACAGGAAGGACTGAAGCTTTCTTT
CASREGLLRRTGRTEAFF
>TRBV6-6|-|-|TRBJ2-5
TGTGCCAGCAGTCTCACGGGAGATCTAGAGACCCAGTACTTC
CASSLTGDLETQYF
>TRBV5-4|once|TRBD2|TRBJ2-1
TGTGCCAGCAGCTTGGAGGGACTAGCGGGGTTCTCCTACAATGAGCAGTTCTTC
CASSLEGLAGFSYNEQFF
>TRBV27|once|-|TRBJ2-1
TGTGCCAGCAGTTTACGTGGATGGGGCCCGTACAATGAGCAGTTCTTC
CASSLRGWGPYNEQFF
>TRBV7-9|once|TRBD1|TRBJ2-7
TGTGCCAGCAGCCCCCGGGACAGCCTCTACGAGCAGTACTTC
CASSPRDSLYEQYF
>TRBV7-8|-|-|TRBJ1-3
TGTGCCAGCAGCGACGGGAACTCTGGAAACACCATATATTTT
CASSDGNSGNTIYF
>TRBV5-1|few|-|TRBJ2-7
TGCGCCAGCAGCTTGACCCCAGGGGAGCAGTACTTC
CASSLTPGEQYF
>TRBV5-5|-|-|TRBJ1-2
TGTGCCAGCATGGACCCCTACAGGGCCCTTAACTATGGCTACACCTTC
CASMDPYRALNYGYTF
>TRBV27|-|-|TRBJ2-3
TGTGCCAGCAGTTTCCTTGGGGGGACAGATACGCAGTATTTT
CASSFLGGTDTQYF
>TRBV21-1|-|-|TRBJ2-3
TGTGCCAGCAGCAAACCCCGGGGATCCACAGATACGCAGTATTTT
CASSKPRGSTDTQYF
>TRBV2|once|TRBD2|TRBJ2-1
TGTGGCCAGGAGGGCGGGGGGAGCTCCTACAATGAGCAGTTCTTC
CGQEGGGSSYNEQFF
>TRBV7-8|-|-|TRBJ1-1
TGTGCCAGCAGCGGACGAGGGAATATGAACACTGAAGCTTTCTTT
CASSGRGNMNTEAFF
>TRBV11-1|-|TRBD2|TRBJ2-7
TGTGCCAGCAGCTTTAGCGGGAACGAGCAGTACTTC
CASSFSGNEQYF
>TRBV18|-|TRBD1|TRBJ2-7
TGTGCCAGCTCAGGGGACAGGGGAATAGTGGAGCAGTACTTC
CASSGDRGIVEQYF
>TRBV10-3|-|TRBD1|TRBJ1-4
TGTGCCATACGACAGGGTGCAACTAATGAAAAACTGTTTTTT
CAIRQGATNEKLFF
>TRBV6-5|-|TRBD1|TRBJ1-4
TGTGCCAGCAGCGTAGGGACAGCTAATGAAAAACTGTTTTTT
CASSVGTANEKLFF
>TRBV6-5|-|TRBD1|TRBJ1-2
TGTGCCAGCAGTTTAATTACAGGGGACTATGGCTACACCTTC
CASSLITGDYGYTF
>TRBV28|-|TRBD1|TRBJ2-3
TGTGCCAGCAGCCCCGGAGACAGGGGGCGGGATACGCAGTATTTT
CASSPGDRGRDTQYF
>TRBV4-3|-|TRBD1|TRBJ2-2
TGCGCCAGCAGCCAAAGAGGGGGCCGACTGAACACCGGGGAGCTGTTTTTT
CASSQRGGRLNTGELFF